A selection of T cell receptor beta chains follows, all from one sample in a study of blood T cells in healthy people across ages. TCRdb re-called the 5' RACE reads through MiXCR, storing one row per CDR3 protein. This sample carries about 780,000 distinct CDR3 sequences, around half of them seen once, and the ten largest clones take 15% to 20%. Sequencing was done on a sample of blood. The receptor source for this set is an elderly man in good health. Each CDR3 is given with its conserved first and last residue. D genes are given only for firm matches. Rows give clone size only sometimes, using once, few, many, or a class for an expanded clone.

.	TRBV11-1	TRBJ2-2	.	TGTGCCAGCAGCCCCCGGGGCACGAACACCGGGGAGCTGTTTTTT	CASSPRGTNTGELFF
.	TRBV12-3/TRBV12-4	TRBJ2-7	.	TGTGCCAGCAGTTTAACGGGGAGTATGAATGAGCAGTACTTC	CASSLTGSMNEQYF
.	TRBV2	TRBJ1-5	.	TGTGCCAGCAGACACCGGGTTAGCAATCAGCCCCAGCATTTT	CASRHRVSNQPQHF
TRBD2	TRBV10-1	TRBJ2-1	few	TGCGCCAGCAGTGTACTAGCGGGAGACCATGAGCAGTTCTTC	CASSVLAGDHEQFF
.	TRBV7-2	TRBJ2-7	few	TGTGCCAGCAGCTTAGTAGGGCAGGCGGGCGACGAGCAGTACTTC	CASSLVGQAGDEQYF
TRBD1	TRBV7-2	TRBJ2-7	few	TGTGCCAGCAGCAAAGACAGGGGGAGCTCCTACGAGCAGTACTTC	CASSKDRGSSYEQYF
TRBD2	TRBV10-3	TRBJ2-3	.	TGTGCCACCCAGGGAGGGGCTACCACAGATACGCAGTATTTT	CATQGGATTDTQYF
.	TRBV5-6	TRBJ2-1	.	TGTGCCAGCCGAAGCCTTTTAGATGAGCAGTTCTTC	CASRSLLDEQFF
.	TRBV18	TRBJ2-5	few	TGTGCCAGCTCACCTGGGTCTGAGGGAGAGACCCAGTACTTC	CASSPGSEGETQYF
.	TRBV20-1	TRBJ1-2	.	TGCAGTGCCCCGGGGGGGGGCCCCTATGGCTACACCTTC	CSAPGGGPYGYTF
.	TRBV29-1	TRBJ1-1	few	TGCAGCGTTGTACCCCGGGCAGGTAACACTGAAGCTTTCTTT	CSVVPRAGNTEAFF
TRBD2	TRBV12-3/TRBV12-4	TRBJ2-1	.	TGTGCCAACAGAAAAACACGGGGAGGGGCGGGAGGGCCGTACAATGAGCAGTTCTTC	CANRKTRGGAGGPYNEQFF
TRBD1	TRBV5-1	TRBJ2-3	few	TGCGCCAGCAGCTGGACAGGGGATAGGGCAGATACGCAGTATTTT	CASSWTGDRADTQYF
TRBD2	TRBV29-1	TRBJ2-5	.	TGCAGCGTGGCCGGGACTAGCGGATGGGGGGAGACCCAGTACTTC	CSVAGTSGWGETQYF
.	TRBV4-2	TRBJ2-1	.	TGTGCCAGCAGCCAAACCGACCCCGAGGGGGAGCAGTTCTTC	CASSQTDPEGEQFF
TRBD2	TRBV20-1	TRBJ2-3	many	TGCAGTGCCACATCACTAGCGGGAGAGCGAGATACGCAGTATTTT	CSATSLAGERDTQYF
.	TRBV15	TRBJ2-1	.	TGTGCCACCAGCAGAGATACAGCGGCTAATGAGCAGTTCTTC	CATSRDTAANEQFF
.	TRBV7-9	TRBJ2-3	many	TGTGCCAGCAGCTTAGGGGGAGAGGATACGCAGTATTTT	CASSLGGEDTQYF
TRBD1	TRBV9	TRBJ1-2	.	TGTGCCAGCAGCTCAGGGGGACTCAATAACTATGGCTACACCTTC	CASSSGGLNNYGYTF
TRBD2	TRBV20-1	TRBJ2-3	once	TGCAGTGCTACTCGGGAGGGCCGGACAGATACGCAGTATTTT	CSATREGRTDTQYF
TRBD1	TRBV18	TRBJ1-6	few	TGTGCCAGCACCGGGACAGGGCCTAATAATTCACCCCTCCACTTT	CASTGTGPNNSPLHF
.	TRBV5-4	TRBJ1-5	.	TGTGCCAGCAGGTCGGACCGGGGCCGCAATCAGCCCCAGCATTTT	CASRSDRGRNQPQHF
.	TRBV30	TRBJ1-3	.	TGTGCCTGGAGTGGGATCTCTGGAAACACCATATATTTT	CAWSGISGNTIYF
.	TRBV4-1	TRBJ2-5	.	TGCGCCAGCAGCCAAGGGGTCCCAGAGACCCAGTACTTC	CASSQGVPETQYF
TRBD1	TRBV24-1	TRBJ2-3	.	TGTGCCACCAGTGATATCATCGGGACAGACGGCACAGATACGCAGTATTTT	CATSDIIGTDGTDTQYF
.	TRBV20-1	TRBJ2-3	.	TGCAGCCTTTGGGCGGGGCCAGGCACAGATACGCAGTATTTT	CSLWAGPGTDTQYF
TRBD2	TRBV20-1	TRBJ2-7	.	TGCAGTGCTAGTACCGGGACTAACCTACTATACGAGCAGTACTTC	CSASTGTNLLYEQYF
TRBD1	TRBV5-1	TRBJ2-1	.	TGCGCCAGCAGCTCGGGACAGGGGTTCAATGAGCAGTTCTTC	CASSSGQGFNEQFF
.	TRBV12-3/TRBV12-4	TRBJ1-1	.	TGTGCCAGCAGTTTCGGGGGTCGGACTGAAGCTTTCTTT	CASSFGGRTEAFF
TRBD1	TRBV7-2	TRBJ2-7	.	TGTGCCAGCAGCCGAGACGGACAGGGGGCTTGGGAGCAGTACTTC	CASSRDGQGAWEQYF
.	TRBV15	TRBJ2-3	.	TGTGCCACCAGCAGAGATCGGGGGGCCCTAATCACAGATACGCAGTATTTT	CATSRDRGALITDTQYF
TRBD2	TRBV20-1	TRBJ2-7	many	TGCAGTGCTAGAGGACTAGCGGGCTACGAGCAGTACTTC	CSARGLAGYEQYF
TRBD1	TRBV20-1	TRBJ1-1	.	TGCAGTGCTAGACATGGACAGGGGAACACTGAAGCTTTCTTT	CSARHGQGNTEAFF
.	TRBV7-6	TRBJ2-7	few	TGTGCCAGTAAACCACATAAGGGTACGGACACCTACGAGCAGTACTTC	CASKPHKGTDTYEQYF
.	TRBV25-1	TRBJ2-5	.	TGTGCCAGCATGGGAGAGACCCAGTACTTC	CASMGETQYF
.	TRBV5-1	TRBJ2-1	.	TGCGCCAGCAGCTTGGTCCTCGTAGGGGCGAATGAGCAGTTCTTC	CASSLVLVGANEQFF
TRBD2	TRBV10-3	TRBJ2-3	.	TGTGCCATCAGGGAGGGGGGACTAGGGGATACGCAGTATTTT	CAIREGGLGDTQYF
.	TRBV20-1	TRBJ2-7	.	TGCAGTGCTAGAGGTGTGAGTAGGGGTGAGCAGTACTTC	CSARGVSRGEQYF
.	TRBV18	TRBJ2-1	.	TGTGCCGGCTCACCAGTAAACAATGAGCAGTTCTTC	CAGSPVNNEQFF
TRBD2	TRBV5-1	TRBJ2-1	.	TGCGCCAGCAGCCGGGAGGGGCTAGCGGGAGCTGAGCAGTTCTTC	CASSREGLAGAEQFF
TRBD2	TRBV10-2	TRBJ2-7	.	TGCGCCAGCAGTGAGGTGGGACTAGGAGTAGGGAATTACGAGCAGTACTTC	CASSEVGLGVGNYEQYF
.	TRBV3-1	TRBJ2-5	few	TGTGCCAGCAGCCAAGATTTGGGAGGGGGGGGAGAGACCCAGTACTTC	CASSQDLGGGGETQYF
.	TRBV25-1	TRBJ2-5	.	TGTGCCAGCAGTGAACCCAGACTGTACCAAGAGACCCAGTACTTC	CASSEPRLYQETQYF
.	TRBV12-3/TRBV12-4	TRBJ2-3	.	TGTGCCAGCAGTCCCAGAGTTCTCACAGATACGCAGTATTTT	CASSPRVLTDTQYF
.	TRBV7-9	TRBJ2-6	.	TGTGCCAGCAGCACTAGCCGCGGGGTTTTTGGGGCCAACGTCCTGACTTTC	CASSTSRGVFGANVLTF
.	TRBV28	TRBJ2-5	.	TGTGCCAGCAGTAAATTGGACAGAAAAAAAGAGACCCAGTACTTC	CASSKLDRKKETQYF
TRBD2	TRBV27	TRBJ2-7	.	TGTGCCAGCAGTTTATCCCGACTAGCGGGACTATCCTACGAGCAGTACTTC	CASSLSRLAGLSYEQYF
TRBD2	TRBV20-1	TRBJ2-7	once	TGCAGTGCTAGGCGCGGTACTAGCGGGAGAGGAGGGGAGGCCCAGTACTTC	CSARRGTSGRGGEAQYF
TRBD2	TRBV6-2/TRBV6-3	TRBJ2-1	.	TGTGCCAGCAGTACAAGCGGGAGGGGCTACAATGAGCAGTTCTTC	CASSTSGRGYNEQFF
.	TRBV2	TRBJ2-7	.	TGTGCCAGCAGTGAATCGCGGCAGAACTCCTACGAGCAGTACTTC	CASSESRQNSYEQYF